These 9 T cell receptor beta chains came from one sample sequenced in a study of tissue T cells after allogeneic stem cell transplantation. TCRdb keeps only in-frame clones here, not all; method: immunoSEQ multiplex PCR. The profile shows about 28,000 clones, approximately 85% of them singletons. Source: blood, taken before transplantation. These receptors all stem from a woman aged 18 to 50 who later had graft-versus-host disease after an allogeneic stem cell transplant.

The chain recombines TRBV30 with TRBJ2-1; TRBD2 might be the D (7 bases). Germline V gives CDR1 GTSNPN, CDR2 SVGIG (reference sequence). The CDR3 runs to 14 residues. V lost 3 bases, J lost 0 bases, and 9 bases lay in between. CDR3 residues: CAWRGGASYNEQFF. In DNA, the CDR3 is TGTGCCTGGAGAGGGGGGGCCTCCTACAATGAGCAGTTCTTC.

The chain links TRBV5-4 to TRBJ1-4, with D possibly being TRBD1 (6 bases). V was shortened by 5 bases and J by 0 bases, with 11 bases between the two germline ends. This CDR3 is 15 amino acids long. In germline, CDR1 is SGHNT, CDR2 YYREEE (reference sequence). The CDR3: CASSRDTATNEKLFF. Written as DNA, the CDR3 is TGTGCCAGCAGTCGGGACACGGCAACTAATGAAAAACTGTTTTTT.

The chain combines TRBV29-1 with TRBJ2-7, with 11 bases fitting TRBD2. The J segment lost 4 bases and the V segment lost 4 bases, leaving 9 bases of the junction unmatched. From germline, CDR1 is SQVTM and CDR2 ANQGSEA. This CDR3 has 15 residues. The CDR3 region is CSVADSGRAPYEQYF. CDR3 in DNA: TGCAGCGTTGCGGATAGCGGGAGGGCCCCTTACGAGCAGTACTTC.

CDR3 sequence: CASSLERTGMSSYEQYF. In nucleotides, the CDR3 is TGTGCCAGCAGTTTGGAAAGGACTGGGATGAGCTCCTACGAGCAGTACTTC. The chain recombines TRBV28 with TRBJ2-7, with D possibly TRBD2 on 5 matching bases. In germline, CDR1 is MDHEN, CDR2 SYDVKM. The V end was cut by 3 bases, the J end by 0 bases, with 18 bases between. This CDR3 is built from 17 residues.

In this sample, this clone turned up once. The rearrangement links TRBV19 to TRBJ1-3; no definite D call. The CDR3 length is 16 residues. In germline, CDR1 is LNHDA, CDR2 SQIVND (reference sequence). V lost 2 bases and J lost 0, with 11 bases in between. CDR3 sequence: CASSITQARSGNTIYF. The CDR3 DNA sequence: TGTGCCAGTAGTATAACCCAGGCGCGCTCTGGAAACACCATATATTTT.

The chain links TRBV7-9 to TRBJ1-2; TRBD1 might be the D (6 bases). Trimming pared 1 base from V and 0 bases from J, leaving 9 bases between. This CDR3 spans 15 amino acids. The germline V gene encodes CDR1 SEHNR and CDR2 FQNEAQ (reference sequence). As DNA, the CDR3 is TGTGCCAGCAGCTTAGTGGGGGGGCCTAACTATGGCTACACCTTC. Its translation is CASSLVGGPNYGYTF. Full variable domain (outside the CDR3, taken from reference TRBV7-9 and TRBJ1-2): DTGVSQNPRHKITKRGQNVTFRCDPISEHNRLYWYRQTLGQGPEFLTYFQNEAQLEKSRLLSDRFSAERPKGSFSTLEIQRTEQGDSAMYLCASSLVGGPNYGYTFGSGTRLTVV.

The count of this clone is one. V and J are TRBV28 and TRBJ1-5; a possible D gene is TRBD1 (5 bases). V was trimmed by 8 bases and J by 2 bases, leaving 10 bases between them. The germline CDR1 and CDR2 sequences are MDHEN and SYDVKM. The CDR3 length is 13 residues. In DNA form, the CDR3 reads TGTGCCAGCTGGGGCAGGGGCAATCAGCCCCAGCATTTT. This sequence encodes CASWGRGNQPQHF.

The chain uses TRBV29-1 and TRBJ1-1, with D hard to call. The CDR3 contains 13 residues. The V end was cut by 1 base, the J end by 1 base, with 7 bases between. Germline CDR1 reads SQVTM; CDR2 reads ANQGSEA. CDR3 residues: CSVEGPTNTEAFF. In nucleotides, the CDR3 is TGCAGCGTTGAAGGGCCGACGAACACTGAAGCTTTCTTT. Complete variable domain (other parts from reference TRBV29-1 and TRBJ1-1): SAVISQKPSRDICQRGTSLTIQCQVDSQVTMMFWYRQQPGQSLTLIATANQGSEATYESGFVIDKFPISRPNLTFSTLTVSNMSPEDSSIYLCSVEGPTNTEAFFGQGTRLTVV.

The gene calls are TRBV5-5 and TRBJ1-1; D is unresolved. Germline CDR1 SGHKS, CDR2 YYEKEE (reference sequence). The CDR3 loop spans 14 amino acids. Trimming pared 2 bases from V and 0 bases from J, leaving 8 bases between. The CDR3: CASSFVSVNTEAFF. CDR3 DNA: TGTGCCAGCAGCTTTGTTAGTGTGAACACTGAAGCTTTCTTT.